These 19 T cell receptor beta chains were all obtained from the same sample, sequenced in a study of shared clonotypes between healthy human individuals. Assay used: immunoSEQ multiplex PCR; TCRdb lists only in-frame clones, some missing. The sample gives fewer than 700,000 clones, around three quarters of which show up once; approximately 12% is in the top ten. The sequenced material came from PBMCs. The receptors come from a woman aged 40 to 50 in good health. Some clones in this sample may be carry-over from other donors' samples.

The genes are TRBV4-2 and TRBJ1-1; 9 bases agree with TRBD1. The CDR3 totals 15 residues. CDR1 and CDR2 (germline): LGHNA, YNFKEQ. The V segment lost 0 bases and the J segment 4 bases; nucleotides outside the gene matches: 3. The CDR3 loop is CASSQERGQGTEAFF. The CDR3 DNA follows: TGTGCCAGCAGCCAAGAAAGGGGACAGGGCACTGAAGCTTTCTTT.

V gene TRBV21-1 combines with J gene TRBJ2-2; whether TRBD2, the table's D call, matches the DNA was not checked. TRBV21-1 is shown as a pseudogene. CDR3 length: 15 residues. Written as DNA, the CDR3 is TGTGCCAGCAGCACCCCTGCCGGTACCACCGGGGAGCTGTTTTTT. Translated, it gives CASSTPAGTTGELFF.

About this clone: A far larger clone is a single base away, which makes a read error likely. The sample carries other DNA sequences with the same CDR3. V and J are TRBV28 and TRBJ2-5; 9 bases align to TRBD2. V dropped 3 bases and J dropped 4; count of bases not matched to a gene: 9. Germline CDR1 reads MDHEN; CDR2 reads SYDVKM. The CDR3 is made up of 16 amino acids. CDR3 DNA sequence: TGTGCCAGCAGTTTGACTAGCGGAAGGTTGGGAGAGACCCAGTACTTC. Translated, it gives CASSLTSGRLGETQYF. The whole variable domain, filled in from reference TRBV28 and TRBJ2-5, reads DVKVTQSSRYLVKRTGEKVFLECVQDMDHENMFWYRQDPGLGLRLIYFSYDVKMKEKGDIPEGYSVSREKKERFSLILESASTNQTSMYLCASSLTSGRLGETQYFGPGTRLLVL.

The V call is TRBV9, the J call TRBJ2-5; D is perhaps TRBD1 or TRBD2 (5 bases each). The CDR3 totals 15 residues. From germline, CDR1 is SGDLS and CDR2 YYNGEE. With 1 base removed from V and 4 bases from J, the gap between germline ends came to 14 bases. DNA for the CDR3: TGTGCCAGCAGCGTAAGGGGAGAAAGGGGAGAGACCCAGTACTTC. Amino acid sequence: CASSVRGERGETQYF.

The chain couples TRBV6-5 to TRBJ1-1, with 8 bases lining up with TRBD1. Germline CDR1 MNHEY, CDR2 SVGAGI. The CDR3 has 13 amino acids. With 6 bases clipped from V and 3 bases from J, the junction kept 3 bases outside the gene matches. The CDR3 is CASRTTGDTEAFF. The CDR3 bases are TGTGCCAGCAGGACGACAGGGGACACTGAAGCTTTCTTT.

The chain joins TRBV19 to TRBJ1-5; the match to TRBD1 covers 8 bases. CDR3 size: 15 residues. The germline gives CDR1 LNHDA, CDR2 SQIVND (reference sequence). Losses at the gene ends were 2 bases for V and 1 base for J; bases not matched to a gene: 1. This chain's CDR3 is CASSITGGSNQPQHF. CDR3 DNA: TGTGCCAGTAGTATAACAGGGGGAAGCAATCAGCCCCAGCATTTT.

As to this clone: Other DNA sequences within the sample encode an identical CDR3. This chain links TRBV5-1 with TRBJ2-3, with TRBD2 identical over 7 bases. Germline values: CDR1 SGHRS, CDR2 YFSETQ. CDR3 length: 15 residues. V gave up 2 bases and J gave up 1 base; unmatched junction bases: 4. CDR3: CASSFAGAGTDTQYF. The CDR3 nucleotides read TGCGCCAGCAGCTTCGCGGGAGCAGGCACAGATACGCAGTATTTT. The full variable domain, rest sourced from reference TRBV5-1 and TRBJ2-3, is KAGVTQTPRYLIKTRGQQVTLSCSPISGHRSVSWYQQTPGQGLQFLFEYFSETQRNKGNFPGRFSGRQFSNSRSEMNVSTLELGDSALYLCASSFAGAGTDTQYFGPGTRLTVL.

The chain is built from TRBV27 and TRBJ2-2; 10 bases fit TRBD1. CDR1 and CDR2 from the germline V gene are MNHEY and SMNVEV (reference sequence). The CDR3 contains 21 residues. V lost 4 bases, J lost 0 bases, and 17 bases stayed unmatched. The CDR3 region has the DNA TGTGCCAGCAGTTCCCACCTCCCGCCGGGACAGGGGATCCCGAACACCGGGGAGCTGTTTTTT. Amino acids: CASSSHLPPGQGIPNTGELFF.

The sample holds many counts of this clone. Other DNA sequences in this sample translate to the same CDR3. The V gene is TRBV7-9, the J gene TRBJ1-2; no clear D. Deletions cut 0 bases from V and 0 bases from J, with 5 bases between. The CDR3 length is 14 residues. CDR1 and CDR2 from the germline V gene are SEHNR and FQNEAQ (reference sequence). CDR3 DNA sequence: TGTGCCAGCAGCTTAGCCGTGGCTAACTATGGCTACACCTTC. Its translation: CASSLAVANYGYTF.

The table lists this clone with a count of one. The chain uses TRBV4-1 and TRBJ1-2, with 9 bases lining up with TRBD1. CDR3 length equals 15 residues. Germline V gene sequence: CDR1 MGHRA, CDR2 YSYEKL. V dropped 3 bases and J dropped 7; count of bases not matched to a gene: 9. In DNA, the CDR3 is TGCGCCAGCAGCCAGGACAGGGGTAAAGGGAGTGGCTACACCTTC. This encodes CASSQDRGKGSGYTF.

V gene TRBV6-5 combines with J gene TRBJ1-3, with a tentative D call TRBD1 (6 bases). V was trimmed by 3 bases and J by 0 bases, leaving 9 bases between them. Germline CDR1 is MNHEY and CDR2 is SVGAGI. The CDR3 is 15 amino acids. CDR3 protein: CASSYAGDSGNTIYF. The CDR3 region has the DNA TGTGCCAGCAGTTATGCAGGGGACTCTGGAAACACCATATATTTT.

This clone was seen only a few times. This chain uses TRBV9 with TRBJ2-2; TRBD1 might be the D (6 bases). The CDR3 contains 15 residues. Germline V gene sequence: CDR1 SGDLS, CDR2 YYNGEE. V was trimmed by 3 bases and J by 5 bases, leaving 14 bases between them. CDR3 in amino acids: CASSAYSRGTGELFF. The CDR3 nucleotides read TGTGCCAGCAGCGCATACTCTAGGGGGACCGGGGAGCTGTTTTTT.

This chain joins TRBV4-3 and TRBJ2-5, with 9 bases lining up with TRBD2. Trimming took 0 bases from V and 4 from J; bases not matched to a gene: 15. Germline CDR1 and CDR2: LGHNA and YSLEER. The CDR3 extends over 19 amino acids. The CDR3 loop is CASSQESRAGGVGSETQYF. DNA for the CDR3: TGCGCCAGCAGCCAAGAAAGTCGGGCGGGGGGGGTAGGTTCAGAGACCCAGTACTTC.

This chain connects TRBV4-2 to TRBJ2-7, with 9 bases lining up with TRBD2. The trim removed 0 bases at V and 5 bases at J, leaving 17 bases unmatched. Germline V lookup: CDR1 LGHNA, CDR2 YNFKEQ. The CDR3 has 19 amino acids. CDR3 nucleotide sequence: TGTGCCAGCAGCCAAGATGGGTATAGCGGGAGCCCTGAGCCTGACGAGCAGTACTTC. Protein: CASSQDGYSGSPEPDEQYF.

The chain employs TRBV27 and TRBJ2-6; the D is unclear. V lost 0 bases, J lost 0 bases, and 9 bases lay in between. The CDR3 covers 17 residues. Germline-derived CDR1 and CDR2 are MNHEY and SMNVEV (reference sequence). The CDR3 DNA follows: TGTGCCAGCAGTTTATCGTTACAGCTCTCTGGGGCCAACGTCCTGACTTTC. Protein product: CASSLSLQLSGANVLTF.

This chain links TRBV28 with TRBJ1-3, with unresolved D. The length of the CDR3 is 11 residues. The germline gives CDR1 MDHEN, CDR2 SYDVKM. V dropped 8 bases and J dropped 4 bases, with 6 bases sitting between them. The DNA of the CDR3 is TGTGCCAGCGGAGAGGGAAACACCATATATTTT. Translation: CASGEGNTIYF.

Only one count was recorded for this clone. As DNA, the CDR3 is TGTGCCAGCAGCCCACGTCCGAAAATGGATACGCAGTATTTT. Translation: CASSPRPKMDTQYF. This rearrangement joins TRBV9 to TRBJ2-3; D is ambiguous. CDR3 length equals 14 residues. V was trimmed by 4 bases and J by 6 bases, leaving 15 bases between them. Germline loops: CDR1 SGDLS, CDR2 YYNGEE.

V usage is TRBV2 and J usage is TRBJ2-7; D may correspond to TRBD1 or TRBD2 (5 bases each). V was trimmed by 6 bases and J by 3 bases, leaving 15 bases between them. Germline CDR1 reads SNHLY; CDR2 reads FYNNEI. The CDR3 spans 14 residues. The CDR3 sequence: CASSTGMGVYEQYF. The CDR3 DNA sequence: TGTGCCAGCAGCACCGGGATGGGGGTCTACGAGCAGTACTTC.

This clone has at least ten counts. V is TRBV6-4 and J is TRBJ2-1; 7 bases are shared with TRBD2. V was clipped by 3 bases and J by 3 bases; unmatched bases: 5. In germline, CDR1 is MRHNA, CDR2 SNTAGT. This CDR3 has 15 residues. CDR3 in DNA: TGTGCCAGCAGTGAAGGGACTACCGACTACAATGAGCAGTTCTTC. Amino acid sequence: CASSEGTTDYNEQFF.